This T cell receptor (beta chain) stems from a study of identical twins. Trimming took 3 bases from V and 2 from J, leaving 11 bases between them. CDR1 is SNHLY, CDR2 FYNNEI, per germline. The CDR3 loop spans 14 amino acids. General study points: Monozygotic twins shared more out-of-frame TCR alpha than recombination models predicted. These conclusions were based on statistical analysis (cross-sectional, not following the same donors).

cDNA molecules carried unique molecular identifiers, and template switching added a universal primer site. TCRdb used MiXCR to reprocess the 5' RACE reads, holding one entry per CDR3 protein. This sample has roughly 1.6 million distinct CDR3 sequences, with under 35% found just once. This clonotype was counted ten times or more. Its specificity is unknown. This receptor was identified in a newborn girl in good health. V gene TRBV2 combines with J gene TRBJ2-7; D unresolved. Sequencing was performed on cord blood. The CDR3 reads CASSDPGNPYEQYF. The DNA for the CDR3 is TGTGCCAGCAGTGACCCCGGAAACCCCTACGAGCAGTACTTC. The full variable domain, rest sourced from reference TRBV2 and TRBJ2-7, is EPEVTQTPSHQVTQMGQEVILRCVPISNHLYFYWYRQILGQKVEFLVSFYNNEISEKSEIFDDQFSVERPDGSNFTLKIRSTKLEDSAMYFCASSDPGNPYEQYFGPGTRLTVT.